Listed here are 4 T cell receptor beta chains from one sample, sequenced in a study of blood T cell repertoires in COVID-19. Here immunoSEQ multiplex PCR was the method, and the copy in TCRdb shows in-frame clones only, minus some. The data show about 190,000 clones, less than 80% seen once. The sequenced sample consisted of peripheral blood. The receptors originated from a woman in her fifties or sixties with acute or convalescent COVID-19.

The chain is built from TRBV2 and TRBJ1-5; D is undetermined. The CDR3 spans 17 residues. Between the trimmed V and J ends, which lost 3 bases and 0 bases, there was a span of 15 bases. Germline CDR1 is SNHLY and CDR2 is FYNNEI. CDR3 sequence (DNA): TGTGCCAGCAGTGACCAGGCCCCGAGCGGTAGCAATCAGCCCCAGCATTTT. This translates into CASSDQAPSGSNQPQHF.

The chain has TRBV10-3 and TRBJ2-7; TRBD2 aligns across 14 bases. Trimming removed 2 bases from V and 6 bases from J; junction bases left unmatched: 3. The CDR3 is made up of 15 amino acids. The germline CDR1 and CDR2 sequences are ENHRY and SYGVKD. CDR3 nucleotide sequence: TGTGCCATCAGTGAGCCGGGACTAGCGGGAGTCGAGCAGTACTTC. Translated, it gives CAISEPGLAGVEQYF.

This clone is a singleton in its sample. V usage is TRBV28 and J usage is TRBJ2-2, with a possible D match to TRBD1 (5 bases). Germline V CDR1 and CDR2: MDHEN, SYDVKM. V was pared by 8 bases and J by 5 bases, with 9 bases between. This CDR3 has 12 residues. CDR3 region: CASQDTTGELFF. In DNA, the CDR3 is TGTGCCAGCCAGGACACAACCGGGGAGCTGTTTTTT.

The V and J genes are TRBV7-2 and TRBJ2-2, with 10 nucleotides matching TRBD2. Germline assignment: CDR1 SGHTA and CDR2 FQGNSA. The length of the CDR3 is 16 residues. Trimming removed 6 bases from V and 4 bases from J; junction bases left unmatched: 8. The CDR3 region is CASRTRTSGTTGELFF. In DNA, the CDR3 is TGTGCCAGCAGAACCCGGACTAGCGGCACCACCGGGGAGCTGTTTTTT. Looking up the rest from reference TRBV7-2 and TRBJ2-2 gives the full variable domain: GAGVSQSPSNKVTEKGKDVELRCDPISGHTALYWYRQSLGQGLEFLIYFQGNSAPDKSGLPSDRFSAERTGGSVSTLTIQRTQQEDSAVYLCASRTRTSGTTGELFFGEGSRLTVL.